This T cell receptor beta chain stems from a study of vaccination effects on CD4 cells after COVID-19. Before any sequencing was done, the ViraFEST assay used viral peptide pools to expand antigen-specific CD4+ T cells. Subsequent to a culture period of 10 to 11 days, CD4+ T cells were isolated. Participants got two doses of BNT162b2 or mRNA-1273 vaccine. Half-medium changes using IL-2 medium occurred on days 3 and 7. Trimming stripped 0 bases from V and 3 bases from J, with 12 bases between. Germline assignment: CDR1 GTSNPN and CDR2 SVGIG (reference sequence). The CDR3 is made up of 15 amino acids. The sample holds a few counts of this clone. Its antigen is still unknown. The protocol was immunoSEQ multiplex PCR, while the TCRdb copy is restricted to in-frame clones and leaves out a portion. The table has roughly 70,000 clones, about 80% seen once.

This receptor was identified in a human donor who received a COVID-19 vaccine. Sequenced material: CD4+ T cells from PBMCs cultured with HCoV-OC43 spike peptides, taken after COVID-19 vaccination. The subset was: HCoV-OC43 spike overlapping peptide pool stimulation. The chain combines TRBV30 with TRBJ1-5; D gene uncertain. CDR3 sequence reads: CAWSVRVAFNQPQHF. CDR3 nucleotides: TGTGCCTGGAGTGTACGTGTAGCCTTCAATCAGCCCCAGCATTTT.